The TCR beta chain under discussion was sequenced for a study of blood T cell repertoires in COVID-19. At the level of the study: Acute and convalescent COVID-19 samples came from the United States, Italy and Spain.

This CDR3 has 14 amino acids. Trimming pared 2 bases from V and 6 bases from J, leaving 13 bases between. Germline assignment: CDR1 KGHSH and CDR2 LQKENI. Data came from immunoSEQ multiplex PCR; TCRdb stores just in-frame clones and leaves some out. This sample carries some 240,000 clones, roughly 89% of them seen once, and the ten largest clones take about 4.6%. Sequencing input: peripheral blood. The TCR comes from a woman between 35 and 50 years old who had recovered from COVID-19. V gene TRBV18 combines with J gene TRBJ1-2; TRBD1 is a possible D gene (6 bases). CDR3 DNA sequence: TGTGCCAGCTCACCAGTGGACAGATGGGATGGCTACACCTTC. Residues: CASSPVDRWDGYTF. The full variable domain, with the rest looked up from reference TRBV18 and TRBJ1-2, is NAGVMQNPRHLVRRRGQEARLRCSPMKGHSHVYWYRQLPEEGLKFMVYLQKENIIDESGMPKERFSAEFPKEGPSILRIQQVVRGDSAAYFCASSPVDRWDGYTFGSGTRLTVV.